One sample yielded the 19 T cell receptor beta chains listed below, sequenced in a study of blood T cell repertoires in COVID-19. Assay used: immunoSEQ multiplex PCR; TCRdb lists only in-frame clones, some missing. Here the sample spans about 83,000 clones, just over 85% being singletons. The source material was peripheral blood. The receptors were gathered from a woman at least 80 years old in a cohort sampled during active or convalescent COVID-19.

The chain joins TRBV27 to TRBJ1-5; D is undetermined. The CDR3 consists of 15 residues. Trimming removed 2 bases at V and 2 bases at J, with 10 bases between. CDR1 and CDR2 (germline): MNHEY, SMNVEV (reference sequence). The CDR3 protein is CASSLIGQGNQPQHF. In DNA form, the CDR3 reads TGTGCCAGCAGTTTAATTGGGCAGGGCAATCAGCCCCAGCATTTT.

The rearrangement joins TRBV30 to TRBJ2-5; the match to TRBD2 covers 13 bases. Per germline, CDR1 GTSNPN and CDR2 SVGIG (reference sequence). This CDR3 region has 14 residues. V was clipped by 2 bases and J by 14 bases; unmatched bases: 11. For the CDR3, the DNA is TGTGCCTGGAGTCCAAAGACTAGCGGGAGGACCTCTTACTTC. Protein sequence: CAWSPKTSGRTSYF.

The rearrangement uses TRBV18 and TRBJ1-5; 8 nucleotides align to TRBD1. This CDR3 region has 16 residues. V was pared by 4 bases and J by 1 base, with 6 bases of the junction left unmatched. Germline V CDR1 and CDR2: KGHSH, LQKENI. CDR3 region: CASSHRDRGSNQPQHF. In DNA form, the CDR3 reads TGTGCCAGCTCACATCGCGACAGGGGCAGCAATCAGCCCCAGCATTTT. Together with reference TRBV18 and TRBJ1-5, the CDR3 gives the full variable domain: NAGVMQNPRHLVRRRGQEARLRCSPMKGHSHVYWYRQLPEEGLKFMVYLQKENIIDESGMPKERFSAEFPKEGPSILRIQQVVRGDSAAYFCASSHRDRGSNQPQHFGDGTRLSIL.

This chain connects TRBV28 to TRBJ1-1; no clear D gene. Per the germline V gene, CDR1 is MDHEN and CDR2 is SYDVKM. CDR3 length: 14 amino acids. V was cut by 0 bases and J by 0 bases, with 5 bases left in between. CDR3 residues: CASSLWRVNTEAFF. The CDR3 region has the DNA TGTGCCAGCAGTTTATGGCGTGTGAACACTGAAGCTTTCTTT.

The chain recombines TRBV7-6 with TRBJ1-4; the D is unclear. Between the trimmed V and J ends, which lost 5 bases and 3 bases, there was a span of 7 bases. The CDR3 is 13 amino acids. The V gene's germline CDR1 is SGHVS and CDR2 FNYEAQ. CDR3 sequence: CASSTQPNEKLFF. DNA of the CDR3: TGTGCCAGCAGCACTCAACCTAATGAAAAACTGTTTTTT.

The CDR3 loop is CASSLRGRYQETQYF. In DNA form, the CDR3 reads TGTGCCAGCAGCTTAAGAGGGAGGTACCAAGAGACCCAGTACTTC. The rearrangement links TRBV7-3 to TRBJ2-5; possible D gene TRBD2, 6 bases. Trimming stripped 1 base from V and 0 bases from J, with 9 bases between. The CDR3 has 15 residues. The germline gives CDR1 SGHTA, CDR2 FQGTGA.

This clone appeared once. The chain employs TRBV6-5 and TRBJ1-6; 7 positions agree with TRBD1. The CDR3 sequence is 13 residues long. The germline V gene has CDR1 MNHEY and CDR2 SVGAGI. With V trimmed by 9 bases and J by 10 bases, 9 bases remained unmatched. The CDR3 loop reads CASTRQGGSPLHF. CDR3 in DNA: TGTGCCAGTACTCGACAGGGTGGATCACCCCTCCACTTT.

The gene calls are TRBV11-2 and TRBJ2-5; 11 positions match TRBD2. The CDR3 covers 18 residues. The germline V gene encodes CDR1 SGHAT and CDR2 FQNNGV. The J segment lost 5 bases and the V segment lost 0 bases, leaving 11 bases of the junction unmatched. The CDR3 region has the DNA TGTGCCAGCAGCTTAGATCGGTCTAGCGGGAGGATGTGGGAGACCCAGTACTTC. Residues: CASSLDRSSGRMWETQYF.

The gene calls are TRBV7-6 and TRBJ1-2; 7 nucleotides match TRBD1. After removal of 1 base from V and 7 bases from J, the junction contained 6 bases not matched to a gene. The CDR3 length is 14 residues. Germline V lookup: CDR1 SGHVS, CDR2 FNYEAQ. CDR3 sequence reads: CASSLETGHRGYTF. CDR3 DNA sequence: TGTGCCAGCAGCTTAGAGACAGGGCATCGTGGCTACACCTTC.

The J gene is TRBJ1-2, the V gene TRBV11-2; maybe TRBD1 (5 bases). This CDR3 comprises 15 residues. Germline V gene data show CDR1 as SGHAT and CDR2 as FQNNGV. Deletions cut 0 bases from V and 4 bases from J, with 12 bases between. The CDR3: CASSLDGGLGYGYTF. The CDR3 coding sequence is TGTGCCAGCAGCTTAGACGGGGGTCTTGGCTATGGCTACACCTTC.

This clone occurred a few times. The chain recombines TRBV28 with TRBJ2-6, with 9 positions matching TRBD1. Germline-derived CDR1 and CDR2 are MDHEN and SYDVKM. The CDR3 has 17 amino acids. V lost 4 bases, J lost 1 base, and 5 bases stayed unmatched. This CDR3 reads CASSSGTGLSGANVLTF. CDR3 coding DNA: TGTGCCAGCAGTTCCGGGACAGGGCTATCTGGGGCCAACGTCCTGACTTTC.

The chain combines TRBV7-9 with TRBJ2-2; 10 bases map to TRBD2. V was clipped by 4 bases and J by 5 bases; unmatched bases: 10. The CDR3 covers 17 residues. Germline CDR1 reads SEHNR; CDR2 reads FQNEAQ (reference sequence). The CDR3 spells CASSSLAGAIPTGELFF. DNA for the CDR3: TGTGCCAGCAGCTCGCTAGCGGGAGCTATTCCGACCGGGGAGCTGTTTTTT.

The rearrangement links TRBV27 to TRBJ2-2, with 14 bases identical to TRBD2. The germline gives CDR1 MNHEY, CDR2 SMNVEV (reference sequence). The CDR3 covers 18 residues. V trimming: 3 bases; J trimming: 13 bases; junction bases outside the gene matches: 16. CDR3 nucleotide sequence: TGTGCCAGCAGTTTTAGGTCGCGACCGGGACTAGCGGGAGCCGGGCTGTTTTTT. Translating it yields CASSFRSRPGLAGAGLFF.

The CDR3 loop is CASSYISAGTYNEQFF. The CDR3 DNA reads as TGTGCCAGCAGTTACATATCAGCGGGGACCTACAATGAGCAGTTCTTC. The V call is TRBV6-6, the J call TRBJ2-1; 7 bases line up with TRBD2. Germline V lookup: CDR1 MNHNY, CDR2 SVGAGI (reference sequence). The V segment lost 2 bases and the J segment 2 bases; nucleotides outside the gene matches: 6. CDR3 length equals 16 residues.

This chain connects TRBV10-2 to TRBJ2-3; 12 positions agree with TRBD2. This CDR3 has 17 residues. The junction had 9 bases not matched to a gene; V was cut back by 4 bases and J by 4 bases. Germline V lookup: CDR1 WSHSY, CDR2 SAAADI. In DNA form, the CDR3 reads TGCGCCAGCAGTGGGGGGGCTAGCGGGAGGGCAGCAGATACGCAGTATTTT. Translated, it gives CASSGGASGRAADTQYF.

This clone appeared a single time. The V gene is TRBV30, the J gene TRBJ2-5; possible D gene TRBD1, 6 bases. Trimming pared 6 bases from V and 2 bases from J, leaving 7 bases between. Looked up from germline, CDR1 is GTSNPN and CDR2 is SVGIG (reference sequence). CDR3 length: 11 residues. CDR3 in amino acids: CACGQQETQYF. The CDR3 coding sequence is TGTGCCTGTGGACAGCAAGAGACCCAGTACTTC.

This sequence joins TRBV2 and TRBJ2-1; D is perhaps TRBD2 (6 bases). The V gene lost 7 bases and the J gene lost 0 bases, with 10 bases spanning the gap. Germline CDR1 and CDR2: SNHLY and FYNNEI. The CDR3 contains 14 residues. The CDR3 DNA reads as TGTGCCAGCACTCCTAGCGCCTCCTACAATGAGCAGTTCTTC. It specifies CASTPSASYNEQFF.

This clone was detected a few times. The chain is built from TRBV11-2 and TRBJ2-1; no reliable D call. The CDR3 covers 12 residues. CDR1 SGHAT and CDR2 FQNNGV come from the germline V gene. V shed 5 bases and J shed 2 bases, with 4 bases lying between them. CDR3 amino acids: CASSPAYNEQFF. The CDR3, as DNA: TGTGCCAGCAGCCCGGCCTACAATGAGCAGTTCTTC.

This clone was counted a few times. The CDR3, as DNA: TGTGCCAGCAGCTTTGAGTTTCTAGCCAAAAACATTCAGTACTTC. This sequence encodes CASSFEFLAKNIQYF. The chain is built from TRBV11-2 and TRBJ2-4; no clear D gene. In germline, CDR1 is SGHAT, CDR2 FQNNGV. V gave up 3 bases and J gave up 0 bases, with 9 bases separating them. This CDR3 is built from 15 residues.